This T cell receptor beta chain was documented in a study of sequential checkpoint blockade in melanoma (dated by TCRdb to the late 2010s). Describing the broader study: In a 1:1 randomization, patients received either first-line nivolumab then ipilimumab (arm A) or ipilimumab then nivolumab (arm B). Maintenance nivolumab came after each of the two trial sequences.

TCRbeta CDR3 regions were immunosequenced from genomic DNA with the immunoSEQ Assay. Prior to high-throughput sequencing, genomic DNA was amplified by bias-controlled multiplex PCR. The published analysis was carried out like this. To quantify the absolute abundance of each unique TCRbeta CDR3 region, the sequences were collapsed and filtered. Clonality, defined as 1 minus Pielou's evenness, was calculated using productive rearrangements only. A previously published method was used to identify clones with significantly greater frequencies in on-treatment samples than in baseline samples. The source is immuneACCESS, and TCRdb retained only in-frame sequences with V and J called. Part of the clones is not carried over; for the studies checked, unresolved V genes explain less than half of this, and the remainder is unexplained. V and J calls plus clone size are reproduced from that table; the DNA served to infer D and trimming. This sample lists around 9,600 clones; about three fifths were detected once. The ten biggest clones cover about 39% of the sample.

From the cysteine through the phenylalanine, the CDR3 covers 16 amino acids. Only the CDR3 portion is preserved as DNA: 48 bases, with reading frame beginning at the first base. For CDR1 and CDR2, the germline V gene lists SGHRS and YFSETQ. A distance of 20 bases separates the germline ends of V and J, which lose 4 bases and 5 bases respectively. Read against the paper, the sample's treatment or condition label means: randomized to nivolumab then ipilimumab (arm A) or the reverse (arm B). None of the patients in the trial had previously been given DNA-damaging chemotherapy. Thawed PBMCs were sorted on a FACS Aria II flow cytometer to isolate live CD3+CD8+ cells negative for CD19 and CD56. CheckMate 064, a randomized, open-label phase II trial of sequential checkpoint blockade, was the source of the samples, all of which came from patients with melanoma. Peripheral blood mononuclear cells were collected by leukapheresis, purified using Ficoll-Paque, and frozen in human serum containing about 9.8% DMSO. Immediately after sorting, the purity of sorted blood CD3+CD8+ cells was verified to be >98%, after which DNA was extracted.

Details on this clone: Its antigen is currently not known. No much larger clonotype is one base removed from it; base qualities were not supplied.

Results the study describes overall, beyond this receptor: Validation of the response-prediction model combining TCR metrics and mutation burden is needed in larger, independent patient cohorts.

The rearranged segments are TRBV5-1 and TRBJ2-3, and TRBD1 may be the D gene, going by 5 matching bases. The material sequenced was CD8+ T cells sorted from blood (inferred from file names), taken from a patient given nivolumab and ipilimumab in sequence. The sequence came from a human donor with melanoma. The CDR3 is CASSVGVNSQGDTQYF. The DNA sequence is given as TGCGCCAGCAGCGTTGGGGTTAACTCCCAGGGAGATACGCAGTATTTT.